These 21 T cell receptor beta chains were all obtained from the same sample, sequenced in a study of blood T cell repertoires in COVID-19. The protocol was immunoSEQ multiplex PCR, while the TCRdb copy is restricted to in-frame clones and leaves out a portion. This sample has about 39,000 clones; 80% to 90% occur once, and the top ten carry approximately 25%. Sequenced input: peripheral blood. The receptors here all came from a man over 45 with active or convalescent COVID-19.

The V gene is TRBV7-6, the J gene TRBJ2-1; D is perhaps TRBD2 (5 bases). In germline, CDR1 is SGHVS, CDR2 FNYEAQ. Deletions cut 2 bases from V and 2 bases from J, with 10 bases between. The CDR3 length is 15 residues. CDR3 amino acids: CASSLPSSAYNEQFF. CDR3 nucleotides: TGTGCCAGCAGCTTACCGAGTAGCGCCTACAATGAGCAGTTCTTC.

This clone was seen just once. The chain recombines TRBV24-1 with TRBJ2-3; 8 bases line up with TRBD2. This CDR3 is 20 amino acids long. After removal of 0 bases from V and 3 bases from J, the junction contained 16 bases not matched to a gene. Germline values: CDR1 KGHDR, CDR2 SFDVKD. The CDR3 nucleotides are TGTGCCACCAGTGATTTGCGAGGGTCGGGGGGGCCGGTAAGGACAGATACGCAGTATTTT. Amino acid sequence: CATSDLRGSGGPVRTDTQYF.

V and J are TRBV6-5 and TRBJ2-1; 7 positions agree with TRBD2. With V trimmed by 8 bases and J by 2 bases, 9 bases remained unmatched. Germline values: CDR1 MNHEY, CDR2 SVGAGI. This CDR3 is 15 amino acids long. This chain's CDR3 is CASVMTSLTYNEQFF. DNA for the CDR3: TGTGCCAGCGTGATGACTAGCCTGACCTACAATGAGCAGTTCTTC.

V is TRBV19 and J is TRBJ1-2; 9 bases align to TRBD1. Germline V CDR1 and CDR2: LNHDA, SQIVND (reference sequence). V lost 6 bases and J lost 6; bases outside the gene matches: 20. The CDR3 covers 18 residues. The CDR3 loop reads CASSRAGADIRDRDGYTF. The CDR3 nucleotides read TGTGCCAGTAGCCGTGCCGGGGCAGATATCCGGGACAGGGATGGCTACACCTTC.

In DNA form, the CDR3 reads TGTGCCACCAGTGAATACAGGGGGAGCAATCAGCCCCAGCATTTT. It codes for CATSEYRGSNQPQHF. The V gene is TRBV24-1, the J gene TRBJ1-5; 8 bases line up with TRBD1. The CDR3 has 15 residues. After removal of 4 bases from V and 1 base from J, the junction contained 2 bases not matched to a gene. Germline assignment: CDR1 KGHDR and CDR2 SFDVKD.

This chain connects TRBV10-3 to TRBJ2-1; 7 positions agree with TRBD1. The trim removed 7 bases at V and 4 bases at J, leaving 7 bases unmatched. The length of the CDR3 is 14 residues. Germline assignment: CDR1 ENHRY and CDR2 SYGVKD. DNA of the CDR3: TGTGCCATCAAAGAGGGGGCCGGATACAATGAGCAGTTCTTC. The encoded protein is CAIKEGAGYNEQFF.

V usage is TRBV11-3 and J usage is TRBJ2-5, with a weak D call TRBD2 (5 bases). CDR1 SGHNT and CDR2 YENEEA come from the germline V gene. This CDR3 contains 13 residues. V lost 3 bases and J 5 bases, leaving 10 bases between the germline ends. The CDR3 coding sequence is TGTGCCAGCAGCTTTGGCGAGCGGGAGACCCAGTACTTC. It yields the protein CASSFGERETQYF.

The chain links TRBV19 to TRBJ2-3; D is possibly TRBD1 (5 bases). The germline CDR1 and CDR2 sequences are LNHDA and SQIVND (reference sequence). This CDR3 comprises 16 residues. Trimming stripped 5 bases from V and 1 base from J, with 16 bases between. This CDR3 reads CASSPQRGLGTDTQYF. Written as DNA, the CDR3 is TGTGCCAGTAGTCCTCAAAGGGGATTGGGCACAGATACGCAGTATTTT.

The V gene is TRBV13, the J gene TRBJ2-6, with D perhaps TRBD2 (6 bases). Trimming stripped 6 bases from V and 2 bases from J, with 11 bases between. The CDR3 extends over 15 amino acids. Germline V gene sequence: CDR1 PRHDT, CDR2 FYEKMQ (reference sequence). CDR3 DNA: TGTGCCAGCAGGAACGGCGGGGCTGGGGCCAACGTCCTGACTTTC. The encoded protein is CASRNGGAGANVLTF.

The chain has TRBV4-2 and TRBJ2-1; 8 bases match TRBD2. Germline V lookup: CDR1 LGHNA, CDR2 YNFKEQ. The V and J ends lost 4 bases and 2 bases, in that order; junction bases with no gene match: 10. This CDR3 is 17 amino acids long. The CDR3 region has the DNA TGTGCCAGCAGCCGTCGTCTAGCGGGTCAACCCTACAATGAGCAGTTCTTC. It translates to CASSRRLAGQPYNEQFF.

The gene calls are TRBV19 and TRBJ2-5, with 8 bases lining up with TRBD1. V gave up 5 bases and J gave up 2 bases; unmatched junction bases: 13. Germline lookup yields CDR1 LNHDA and CDR2 SQIVND (reference sequence). This CDR3 is 17 amino acids long. The CDR3 bases are TGTGCCAGTAGTTTCCCCACAGGGGGACAGGCGCAAGAGACCCAGTACTTC. Its translation is CASSFPTGGQAQETQYF.

The chain links TRBV27 to TRBJ2-1; 12 bases line up with TRBD2. The ends lost 0 bases at V and 7 bases at J; junction bases unmatched: 7. This CDR3 contains 17 residues. Germline V lookup: CDR1 MNHEY, CDR2 SMNVEV (reference sequence). DNA for the CDR3: TGTGCCAGCAGTTTATCCCGACTAGCGGGAGATGTTAATGAGCAGTTCTTC. This gives the protein CASSLSRLAGDVNEQFF.

A single count supports this clone. The chain joins TRBV25-1 to TRBJ1-3; 8 nucleotides match TRBD1. Germline trimming cut 5 bases from V and 2 bases from J; bases unmatched to any gene: 2. Germline-derived CDR1 and CDR2 are MGHDK and SYGVNS. The CDR3 contains 14 residues. This CDR3 is CASSLDRAGNTIYF. The CDR3 DNA sequence: TGTGCCAGCAGTTTGGACAGGGCTGGAAACACCATATATTTT.

The V and J genes are TRBV7-9 and TRBJ1-3, with 7 nucleotides matching TRBD1. The CDR3 loop spans 16 amino acids. The trim removed 4 bases at V and 0 bases at J, leaving 6 bases unmatched. Germline CDR1 is SEHNR and CDR2 is FQNEAQ (reference sequence). This chain's CDR3 is CASSSRDSHSGNTIYF. CDR3 coding DNA: TGTGCCAGCAGCTCCCGGGACAGCCACTCTGGAAACACCATATATTTT.

The chain links TRBV6-5 to TRBJ2-1, with 10 bases that match TRBD2. This CDR3 has 16 residues. The V and J ends lost 0 bases and 7 bases, in that order; junction bases with no gene match: 6. Looked up from germline, CDR1 is MNHEY and CDR2 is SVGAGI. This CDR3 is CASSYSSLAGVNEQFF. CDR3 DNA sequence: TGTGCCAGCAGTTACTCATCTCTAGCGGGAGTTAATGAGCAGTTCTTC.

The V gene is TRBV29-1, the J gene TRBJ2-3; maybe TRBD2 (5 bases). V shed 1 base and J shed 6 bases, with 11 bases lying between them. The CDR3 contains 13 residues. Germline loops: CDR1 SQVTM, CDR2 ANQGSEA. CDR3: CSVEGAVDDTQYF. In DNA form, the CDR3 reads TGCAGCGTTGAAGGAGCGGTCGATGATACGCAGTATTTT.

The gene calls are TRBV2 and TRBJ1-2; TRBD1 matches 8 bases. This CDR3 contains 13 residues. CDR1 and CDR2 (germline): SNHLY, FYNNEI. Trimming cost V 5 bases and J 8 bases; bases outside gene matches: 7. The CDR3 protein is CASSKDRGAGYTF. The CDR3 DNA reads as TGTGCCAGCAGTAAAGACAGGGGCGCGGGCTACACCTTC.

This chain links TRBV15 with TRBJ1-2; tentatively, D is TRBD1 (6 bases). V was trimmed by 5 bases and J by 4 bases, leaving 11 bases between them. The CDR3 is 13 residues long. Germline V gene lookup returns CDR1 LNHNV and CDR2 YYDKDF (reference sequence). This CDR3 is CATSGGAGYGYTF. As DNA, the CDR3 is TGTGCCACCAGCGGGGGGGCAGGCTATGGCTACACCTTC.

This chain connects TRBV2 to TRBJ2-6; the D gene is possibly TRBD1 (5 bases). The V end lost 6 bases, the J end lost 0 bases, and 18 bases lay between the germline ends. The CDR3 sequence is 18 residues long. Germline CDR1 is SNHLY and CDR2 is FYNNEI. The chain's CDR3 is CASRTRLYRFSGANVLTF. The CDR3 DNA is TGTGCCAGCAGAACCCGCCTTTACAGGTTCTCTGGGGCCAACGTCCTGACTTTC.

The chain employs TRBV9 and TRBJ1-1; D uncertain. The CDR3 sequence is 14 residues long. V shed 0 bases and J shed 3 bases, with 9 bases lying between them. Germline CDR1 is SGDLS and CDR2 is YYNGEE. CDR3 loop: CASSVARGDTEAFF. The CDR3 DNA sequence: TGTGCCAGCAGCGTAGCACGGGGAGACACTGAAGCTTTCTTT.

This chain uses TRBV18 with TRBJ2-1, with 11 nucleotides matching TRBD2. The CDR3 is 15 amino acids. Germline lookup yields CDR1 KGHSH and CDR2 LQKENI. Unmatched junction bases numbered 7, after V lost 6 bases and J lost 6 bases. The CDR3 coding sequence is TGTGCCAGCTCTCTGGGACTAGCGGATGGCAATGAGCAGTTCTTC. Amino acid sequence: CASSLGLADGNEQFF.